The rows below give T cell receptor beta chains drawn from one sample of a study of blood T cell repertoires in COVID-19. Generated by immunoSEQ multiplex PCR, the TCRdb table keeps only in-frame clones and is missing some. Of some 200,000 clones in the sample, around 81% were seen once. The sequenced sample was peripheral blood. These receptors all come from a woman in her 70s with acute or convalescent COVID-19. CDR3s include the opening cysteine and the closing phenylalanine or tryptophan. D genes are given only for firm matches. Size is stated for part of the rows, as once, few or many counts, or as a class when the clone is expanded.

v_gene	j_gene	abundance	d_gene	CDR3nt	CDR3aa
TRBV3-1/TRBV3-2	TRBJ1-1	.	.	TGTGCCAGCAGCCCGATTTCAGGGCTTAGGACTGAAGCTTTCTTT	CASSPISGLRTEAFF
TRBV7-9	TRBJ2-5	.	TRBD1	TGTGCCAGCAGCGGACCGGGACAGGGACGAGAGACCCAGTACTTC	CASSGPGQGRETQYF
TRBV5-6	TRBJ2-4	once	.	TGTGCCAGCAGTTCCGACAGGCCCAAAAACATTCAGTACTTC	CASSSDRPKNIQYF
TRBV27	TRBJ1-1	.	.	TGTGCCAGCAGTCCCGGACAGACTATCATGAACACTGAAGCTTTCTTT	CASSPGQTIMNTEAFF
TRBV5-6	TRBJ1-1	.	.	TGTGCCAGCAGCTTTCCTAACACTGAAGCTTTCTTT	CASSFPNTEAFF
TRBV6-5	TRBJ1-5	.	.	TGTGCCAGCAGTTACAAAAACGGTCAGCCCCAGCATTTT	CASSYKNGQPQHF
TRBV5-8	TRBJ1-6	.	.	TGTGCCAGCAGCTCAACCGGGACGGGAGGGTTTTCACCCCTCCACTTT	CASSSTGTGGFSPLHF
TRBV3-1/TRBV3-2	TRBJ1-2	.	.	TGTGCCAGCAGCCAAGATAGCCGGTCATATGGCTACACCTTC	CASSQDSRSYGYTF
TRBV7-2	TRBJ2-7	.	.	TGTGCCAGCTCATCACGACGGGTACTGTCCTACGAGCAGTACTTC	CASSSRRVLSYEQYF
TRBV4-1	TRBJ2-7	.	.	TGCGCCAGCAGCCAATCTACTCAGGGAGGCGAGCAGTACTTC	CASSQSTQGGEQYF
TRBV5-1	TRBJ2-3	.	TRBD1	TGCGCCAGCAGCTCGGGACAGGAGAACACAGATACGCAGTATTTT	CASSSGQENTDTQYF
TRBV18	TRBJ2-5	.	TRBD2	TGTGCCAGCTCACCAAGACTAGCGGGGGCAGGTGGCGAGACCCAGTACTTC	CASSPRLAGAGGETQYF
TRBV6-2/TRBV6-3	TRBJ2-5	.	.	TGTGCCAGCAGTTACATCCAGGCTGAGACCCAGTACTTC	CASSYIQAETQYF
TRBV12-5	TRBJ2-3	many	TRBD1	TGTGCTAGTCGACAGGGGGCTACAGATACGCAGTATTTT	CASRQGATDTQYF
TRBV10-2	TRBJ2-7	.	.	TGCGCCAGCAGTGACTCGGGGGACTACGAGCAGTACTTC	CASSDSGDYEQYF
TRBV29-1	TRBJ1-3	.	.	TGCAGCGTTGTCCCTGCACAATCTGGAAACACCATATATTTT	CSVVPAQSGNTIYF
TRBV2	TRBJ2-2	few	.	TGTGCCAGCAGTGATTTGGCGGGGGCCGGAATAAACACCGGGGAGCTGTTTTTT	CASSDLAGAGINTGELFF
TRBV25-1	TRBJ1-2	few	.	TGTGCCAGCAGGGGATCGGGGATAGGGGGCTACACCTTC	CASRGSGIGGYTF
TRBV24-1	TRBJ2-2	.	.	TGTGCCACCAGATCACCGGGTACCGGGGAGCTGTTTTTT	CATRSPGTGELFF
TRBV11-2	TRBJ2-1	.	.	TGTGCCAGCAGCTTGTGGGCAGGAACTCGCAACAATGAGCAGTTCTTC	CASSLWAGTRNNEQFF
TRBV7-9	TRBJ2-1	.	.	TGTGCCAGCCCAATAGTCACCTACAATGAGCAGTTCTTC	CASPIVTYNEQFF